Following are 27 T cell receptor beta chains from one sample sequenced in a study of T cell repertoires in cytomegalovirus infection. TCRdb re-derived calls from the reads in MiXCR, one entry per CDR3 protein. This table holds about 250,000 distinct CDR3 sequences, about 7% found once. Material: PBMCs. The receptors here all came from a human donor in good health (CMV status not recorded). Some clones in this sample may be carry-over from other donors' samples.

This clonotype was detected ten times or more. The CDR3 DNA is TGTGCCAGCAGCTCGGGACCTCGGGATGGCTACACCTTC. It yields the protein CASSSGPRDGYTF. The rearrangement joins TRBV7-9 to TRBJ1-2, with a weak D call TRBD1 (5 bases). V shed 4 bases and J shed 6 bases, with 12 bases lying between them. CDR1 and CDR2 from the germline V gene are SEHNR and FQNEAQ (reference sequence). The CDR3 is 13 residues long.

This clonotype was counted at least ten times. The chain is built from TRBV19 and TRBJ1-3; D uncertain. V was trimmed by 7 bases and J by 0 bases, leaving 10 bases between them. The V gene's germline CDR1 is LNHDA and CDR2 SQIVND (reference sequence). CDR3 size: 14 residues. The CDR3 coding sequence is TGTGCCAGTATGAGAGATCACTCTGGAAACACCATATATTTT. Amino acids: CASMRDHSGNTIYF.

This clonotype was recorded many times. The genes are TRBV7-2 and TRBJ2-5, with D possibly called TRBD1 or TRBD2 (5 bases each). Germline lookup yields CDR1 SGHTA and CDR2 FQGNSA. Trimming left V 5 bases short and J 1 base short, with 17 bases between. The CDR3 is 16 amino acids. CDR3 DNA: TGTGCCAGCAGCAAGGGGTTCTACCGGGGCCAAGAGACCCAGTACTTC. It yields the protein CASSKGFYRGQETQYF.

A few counts support this clonotype. The rearrangement links TRBV6-5 to TRBJ2-7; unclear D gene. The CDR3 contains 12 residues. The germline CDR1 and CDR2 sequences are MNHEY and SVGAGI. V was shortened by 6 bases and J by 4 bases, with 10 bases between the two germline ends. CDR3 sequence reads: CASRGRFYEQYF. The DNA of the CDR3 is TGTGCCAGCAGGGGCAGATTTTACGAGCAGTACTTC.

There are many counts of this clonotype. The chain combines TRBV12-3 or TRBV12-4 with TRBJ1-2; 7 positions agree with TRBD1. Trimming cost V 6 bases and J 2 bases; bases outside gene matches: 6. The CDR3 spans 14 residues. For the CDR3, the DNA is TGTGCCAGCAGCACCGGGACAGTCAACTATGGCTACACCTTC. It is translated as CASSTGTVNYGYTF.

In this sample, this clonotype turned up many times. The chain is built from TRBV9 and TRBJ1-2; 8 bases map to TRBD1. Per germline, CDR1 SGDLS and CDR2 YYNGEE. Unmatched junction bases numbered 4, after V lost 3 bases and J lost 0 bases. The CDR3 covers 15 residues. The CDR3 bases are TGTGCCAGCAGCGCCCCGGGACAGGCTAACTATGGCTACACCTTC. This sequence encodes CASSAPGQANYGYTF.

This clonotype showed up many times. V is TRBV7-2 and J is TRBJ1-4; 7 nucleotides agree with TRBD1. Germline loops: CDR1 SGHTA, CDR2 FQGNSA. This CDR3 spans 15 amino acids. The V segment lost 0 bases and the J segment 7 bases; nucleotides outside the gene matches: 5. The chain's CDR3 is CASSLATGPGEKLFF. As DNA, the CDR3 is TGTGCCAGCAGCTTAGCGACAGGGCCGGGTGAAAAACTGTTTTTT.

This clonotype was seen repeatedly, ten times or more. This sequence joins TRBV2 and TRBJ2-2; D ambiguous. This CDR3 comprises 14 residues. Trimming shortened V by 6 bases and J by 1 base, and 9 bases separated the two germline ends. Looked up from germline, CDR1 is SNHLY and CDR2 is FYNNEI. The CDR3 nucleotides read TGTGCCAGCAGAAGGAGTATGAACACCGGGGAGCTGTTTTTT. This gives the protein CASRRSMNTGELFF.

This clonotype was recorded only once. The chain has TRBV29-1 and TRBJ1-1; D gene uncertain. CDR1 and CDR2 (germline): SQVTM, ANQGSEA. V lost 4 bases and J 4 bases, leaving 7 bases between the germline ends. The CDR3 contains 11 residues. DNA of the CDR3: TGCAGCGTTGTCAGAAGCACTGAAGCTTTCTTT. It is translated as CSVVRSTEAFF.

In its sample, this clonotype was seen many times. The chain employs TRBV6-2 or TRBV6-3 and TRBJ2-7; D perhaps matches TRBD2 (6 bases). V lost 8 bases and J lost 4, with 12 bases in between. This CDR3 has 12 amino acids. Germline V gene lookup returns CDR1 MNHEY and CDR2 SVGEGT. CDR3: CASRDSLYEQYF. CDR3 nucleotides: TGTGCCAGCCGGGACTCTTTGTACGAGCAGTACTTC.

This clonotype was found many times. The chain joins TRBV5-6 to TRBJ1-2, with D possibly being TRBD1 (6 bases). The germline V and J ends were trimmed by 4 bases and 8 bases, with 24 bases remaining between them. The CDR3 sequence is 16 residues long. Per germline, CDR1 SGHDT and CDR2 YYEEEE. As DNA, the CDR3 is TGTGCCAGCAGCAGGTTGGACAGAGGGGGAAGTAGCGGCTACACCTTC. This sequence encodes CASSRLDRGGSSGYTF.

The sample holds many counts of this clonotype. This sequence joins TRBV6-1 and TRBJ2-7; a weak D match, TRBD1 (5 bases). CDR1 and CDR2 (germline): MNHNS, SASEGT. The CDR3 extends over 17 amino acids. V lost 5 bases to trimming and J lost 4 bases, with 24 bases between them. The CDR3 loop is CASSPAKDSRRFYEQYF. The CDR3 nucleotides are TGTGCCAGCAGTCCAGCTAAAGACAGCAGACGATTTTACGAGCAGTACTTC.

This clonotype has just a few counts. This chain links TRBV2 with TRBJ2-1; 12 nucleotides line up with TRBD2. The germline V gene encodes CDR1 SNHLY and CDR2 FYNNEI. The CDR3 loop spans 14 amino acids. V trimming: 4 bases; J trimming: 8 bases; junction bases outside the gene matches: 3. CDR3 sequence reads: CASSASGGAYEQFF. Written as DNA, the CDR3 is TGTGCCAGCAGTGCTAGCGGGGGGGCATATGAGCAGTTCTTC.

This clonotype was found many times. This chain links TRBV7-2 with TRBJ1-5; 8 bases are a match to TRBD1. J gave up 6 bases and V 3 bases, and 4 bases lay outside the gene matches. The CDR3 runs to 14 residues. Looked up from germline, CDR1 is SGHTA and CDR2 is FQGNSA. CDR3 sequence: CASSFTGGSQPQHF. As DNA, the CDR3 is TGTGCCAGCAGCTTTACAGGGGGAAGTCAGCCCCAGCATTTT.

This clonotype was counted at least ten times. This chain links TRBV7-2 with TRBJ2-7; D unclear. Germline-derived CDR1 and CDR2 are SGHTA and FQGNSA. V was clipped by 5 bases and J by 6 bases, with 20 bases between them. The CDR3 runs 15 residues. The CDR3, as DNA: TGTGCCAGCAGCCGAAACGACCCGGGCGCAACCGAGCAGTACTTC. Protein: CASSRNDPGATEQYF.

J is TRBJ1-2 and V is TRBV12-3 or TRBV12-4; D may be TRBD1 (5 bases). The V gene lost 9 bases and the J gene lost 4 bases, with 12 bases spanning the gap. The CDR3 runs to 12 residues. For the CDR3, the DNA is TGTGCCAGTGGGGGGGGGATCTATGGCTACACCTTC. This gives the protein CASGGGIYGYTF.

This clonotype was found many times. The rearrangement links TRBV20-1 to TRBJ1-5; the D is unclear. The CDR3 has 16 residues. Trimming cost V 6 bases and J 4 bases, with 22 bases left between them. Germline values: CDR1 DFQATT, CDR2 SNEGSKA (reference sequence). CDR3 sequence (DNA): TGCAGTGCCAAAAGGCCCCCGATAACCGTTAATCAGCCCCAGCATTTT. This translates into CSAKRPPITVNQPQHF.

In its sample, this clonotype was seen many times. The rearrangement uses TRBV29-1 and TRBJ1-1, with D unresolved. Trimming left V 4 bases short and J 1 base short, with 13 bases between. The CDR3 consists of 14 residues. The V gene's germline CDR1 is SQVTM and CDR2 ANQGSEA. The CDR3 spells CSVALVRENTEAFF. In nucleotides, the CDR3 is TGCAGCGTTGCCTTGGTACGGGAGAACACTGAAGCTTTCTTT. Complete variable domain (other parts from reference TRBV29-1 and TRBJ1-1): SAVISQKPSRDICQRGTSLTIQCQVDSQVTMMFWYRQQPGQSLTLIATANQGSEATYESGFVIDKFPISRPNLTFSTLTVSNMSPEDSSIYLCSVALVRENTEAFFGQGTRLTVV.

This clonotype was seen at least ten times. The chain links TRBV11-2 to TRBJ2-5; 15 nucleotides line up with TRBD2. This CDR3 is 17 amino acids long. The V segment lost 3 bases and the J segment 3 bases; nucleotides outside the gene matches: 5. CDR1 SGHAT and CDR2 FQNNGV come from the germline V gene. The CDR3 loop reads CASSFWTSGGAEETQYF. As DNA, the CDR3 is TGTGCCAGCAGCTTTTGGACTAGCGGGGGGGCCGAAGAGACCCAGTACTTC. Based on the CDR3 plus reference TRBV11-2 and TRBJ2-5, the full variable domain is EAGVAQSPRYKIIEKRQSVAFWCNPISGHATLYWYQQILGQGPKLLIQFQNNGVVDDSQLPKDRFSAERLKGVDSTLKIQPAKLEDSAVYLCASSFWTSGGAEETQYFGPGTRLLVL.

This clonotype was observed many times. The chain has TRBV7-6 and TRBJ2-1; D is perhaps TRBD1 (5 bases). The CDR3 has 15 residues. The ends were cut back, 3 bases at V and 6 bases at J, with 15 bases in the middle. CDR1 and CDR2 from the germline V gene are SGHVS and FNYEAQ. CDR3 DNA sequence: TGTGCCAGCAGCTTGGGTGTAGGGGCTCCCAATGAGCAGTTCTTC. This translates into CASSLGVGAPNEQFF.

This clonotype appeared many times. The chain recombines TRBV7-2 with TRBJ2-5; TRBD2 aligns across 10 bases. The V and J ends lost 7 bases and 5 bases, in that order; junction bases with no gene match: 13. Germline CDR1 and CDR2: SGHTA and FQGNSA. The CDR3 length is 16 residues. CDR3 in amino acids: CASKRSSGGAGETQYF. CDR3 coding DNA: TGTGCCAGCAAACGGAGCAGCGGGGGGGCTGGGGAGACCCAGTACTTC.

The chain has TRBV27 and TRBJ2-5; a possible D gene is TRBD1 (6 bases). The CDR3 consists of 15 residues. Germline V gene sequence: CDR1 MNHEY, CDR2 SMNVEV (reference sequence). V was pared by 5 bases and J by 5 bases, with 18 bases between. The CDR3 nucleotides are TGTGCCAGCAGTCAGTCCTACAGGGAACGGGAGACCCAGTACTTC. The encoded protein is CASSQSYRERETQYF.

This clonotype was recorded at least ten times. V is TRBV12-3 or TRBV12-4 and J is TRBJ1-1; D gene unclear. Trimming stripped 3 bases from V and 10 bases from J, with 9 bases between. This CDR3 is built from 11 residues. This CDR3 reads CASSLGDGAFF. The CDR3 bases are TGTGCCAGCAGTTTGGGAGATGGAGCTTTCTTT.

There are a few counts of this clonotype. The chain employs TRBV27 and TRBJ2-7; TRBD1 agrees at 8 bases. From germline, CDR1 is MNHEY and CDR2 SMNVEV (reference sequence). The J segment lost 5 bases and the V segment lost 6 bases, leaving 9 bases of the junction unmatched. This CDR3 region has 14 residues. The CDR3 here is CASSPRDRPNEQYF. The DNA of the CDR3 is TGTGCCAGCAGCCCGAGGGACAGGCCCAACGAGCAGTACTTC.

In its sample, this clonotype was seen a few times. V usage is TRBV29-1 and J usage is TRBJ1-2; D call uncertain. Trimming took off 1 base at V and 3 bases at J, with 12 bases between the two ends. The CDR3 totals 14 residues. Germline loops: CDR1 SQVTM, CDR2 ANQGSEA. The CDR3 DNA follows: TGCAGCGTTGAAGTAGGCGCTAGCGACTATGGCTACACCTTC. Residues: CSVEVGASDYGYTF.

The table lists this clonotype with many counts. The CDR3 sequence is CASSFPNTGELFF. In DNA, the CDR3 is TGTGCCAGCAGCTTTCCGAACACCGGGGAGCTGTTTTTT. The chain recombines TRBV7-9 with TRBJ2-2, with D unresolved. The CDR3 is made up of 13 amino acids. Trimming removed 3 bases at V and 0 bases at J, with 2 bases between. CDR1 is SEHNR and CDR2 is FQNEAQ in the germline V gene (reference sequence).

This clonotype was found many times. The rearrangement links TRBV7-2 to TRBJ2-6; no clear D gene. Deletions cut 1 base from V and 10 bases from J, with 8 bases between. This CDR3 comprises 13 residues. Germline assignment: CDR1 SGHTA and CDR2 FQGNSA. The DNA of the CDR3 is TGTGCCAGCAGCTTAGGAACCCTAAACGTCCTGACTTTC. It yields the protein CASSLGTLNVLTF.